Listed below are T cell receptor beta chains from one sample, sequenced in a study of cytotoxic CD8 clonotypes in ibrutinib-treated CLL. TCRdb's copy holds only in-frame clones and misses some; the assay was immunoSEQ multiplex PCR. In the table there are approximately 46,000 clones, about 70% of which are singletons. The sequencing used PBMCs, collected after 12 months of ibrutinib treatment. The receptors stem from a human donor with chronic lymphocytic leukemia. CDR3s include the opening cysteine and the closing phenylalanine or tryptophan. The D gene is left open where the match is weak.

d_call v_call cdr3_aa
- TRBV12-2 CASRATVFDYGYTF
- TRBV28 CASSMFEPGELFF
- TRBV18 CASSPLPVISSSTDTQYF
TRBD1 TRBV19 CATTGNYNEQFF
- TRBV19 CASSTDRYYEQYF
- TRBV7-2 CASSLAGAAADTQYF
TRBD2 TRBV5-4 CASSRTSGSASEQYF
- TRBV2 CASSAGTFSYNEQFF
TRBD1 TRBV7-2 CASSSGTGAFTEAFF
- TRBV9 CASSVDWTELNTGELFF
- TRBV7-2 CASSSTPSRVLANEQFF
- TRBV30 CAWGGDVRNYGYTF
TRBD1 TRBV7-2 CASRAGGYPRNGYTF
- TRBV5-4 CASSLNRDYGYTF
TRBD1 TRBV7-6 CASSLAQGPGTEAFF
- TRBV7-2 CASSSELYNEQFF
TRBD2 TRBV7-2 CASSLSAGGTDTQYF
TRBD2 TRBV5-4 CASSPPGLAGGEGETQYF
- TRBV2 CASSVENYGYTF
TRBD1 TRBV5-1 CASSLLRDREGYEQYF
- TRBV5-1 CASSLAGQVTEAFF
- TRBV6-1 CASSEAPGHSYEQYF
- TRBV4-3 CASSPASSGNTIYF
- TRBV15 CATSRDKGSNQPQHF
- TRBV5-4 CASSLEGPTRDIQYF
- TRBV19 CASSTIGAMNTEAFF
- TRBV19 CASSTLRQSSNQPQHF
TRBD2 TRBV6-1 CASRSGASSYNEQFF
- TRBV2 CASSARARTGGSSTDTQYF